These 15 T cell receptor beta chains were sequenced from one sample in a study of cytomegalovirus exposure and HLA in healthy donors. PCR involved 60 Vbeta and 13 Jbeta primers. The protocol was immunoSEQ multiplex PCR, while the TCRdb copy is restricted to in-frame clones and leaves out a portion. Altogether approximately 95,000 clones are present, about four fifths being singletons, with the ten largest covering about a tenth. Sequencing was performed on PBMCs. The source of these receptors is a man aged 18 to 29 in good health and CMV-seropositive.

This clone has just one count. This chain connects TRBV29-1 to TRBJ1-4; no definite D call. V was cut by 6 bases and J by 4 bases, with 12 bases left in between. Germline V CDR1 and CDR2: SQVTM, ANQGSEA. The CDR3 is 13 residues long. The CDR3 spells CSVFDRLNEKLFF. The DNA of the CDR3 is TGCAGCGTCTTCGACCGACTTAATGAAAAACTGTTTTTT.

This chain links TRBV13 with TRBJ2-1, with 9 bases fitting TRBD1. This CDR3 comprises 16 residues. In germline, CDR1 is PRHDT, CDR2 FYEKMQ (reference sequence). The V and J ends lost 5 bases and 2 bases, in that order; junction bases with no gene match: 7. As DNA, the CDR3 is TGTGCCAGCAGCCGAATGGACAGGGGTCCCTACAATGAGCAGTTCTTC. Amino acid sequence: CASSRMDRGPYNEQFF.

The chain has TRBV25-1 and TRBJ2-7, with 7 bases matching TRBD2. The CDR3 is 14 residues long. Looked up from germline, CDR1 is MGHDK and CDR2 is SYGVNS. J gave up 4 bases and V 2 bases, and 5 bases lay outside the gene matches. The DNA of the CDR3 is TGTGCCAGCAGTGAACTAGCGGTACCGTACGAGCAGTACTTC. Protein: CASSELAVPYEQYF.

V and J are TRBV9 and TRBJ1-1; no reliable D call. The CDR3 contains 12 residues. The ends were cut back, 3 bases at V and 3 bases at J, with 6 bases in the middle. The germline V gene encodes CDR1 SGDLS and CDR2 YYNGEE. The CDR3 region is CASSGAYTEAFF. The CDR3 DNA reads as TGTGCCAGCAGCGGCGCTTACACTGAAGCTTTCTTT.

The chain uses TRBV29-1 and TRBJ2-7; tentative D call: TRBD1 (5 bases). From germline, CDR1 is SQVTM and CDR2 ANQGSEA. This CDR3 comprises 12 residues. The germline V and J ends were trimmed by 5 bases and 4 bases, with 12 bases remaining between them. CDR3 nucleotides: TGCAGCGTTCGGACACATGAATACGAGCAGTACTTC. Protein product: CSVRTHEYEQYF.

The chain's CDR3 is CASTSSGDRVKTGELFF. CDR3 nucleotides: TGTGCCAGCACCTCATCAGGGGACAGGGTTAAAACCGGGGAGCTGTTTTTT. The chain has TRBV6-9 and TRBJ2-2; 9 bases match TRBD1. Losses at the gene ends were 7 bases for V and 5 bases for J; bases not matched to a gene: 14. This CDR3 has 17 amino acids. Germline V gene lookup returns CDR1 MNHGY and CDR2 SVAAGI.

The V gene is TRBV19, the J gene TRBJ1-2, with D possibly matching TRBD1 (6 bases). V shed 4 bases and J shed 0 bases, with 12 bases lying between them. Germline values: CDR1 LNHDA, CDR2 SQIVND (reference sequence). This CDR3 is built from 15 residues. CDR3 in amino acids: CASSRRQETNYGYTF. The DNA of the CDR3 is TGTGCCAGTAGTAGAAGACAGGAAACTAACTATGGCTACACCTTC.

The chain uses TRBV7-2 and TRBJ2-4, with 10 nucleotides matching TRBD2. CDR1 and CDR2 from the germline V gene are SGHTA and FQGNSA. The trim removed 5 bases at V and 8 bases at J, leaving 9 bases unmatched. The CDR3 extends over 15 amino acids. The CDR3 DNA follows: TGTGCCAGCAGCCTGACCGGGACTAGCGTGGACATTCAGTACTTC. It yields the protein CASSLTGTSVDIQYF.

The chain recombines TRBV6-1 with TRBJ1-3; a possible D gene is TRBD1 (6 bases). The CDR3 is made up of 14 amino acids. The V end was cut by 5 bases, the J end by 4 bases, with 12 bases between. From germline, CDR1 is MNHNS and CDR2 SASEGT. The CDR3 region is CASSSQGGGNTIYF. The CDR3 DNA reads as TGTGCCAGCAGTTCACAGGGCGGCGGAAACACCATATATTTT.

This clone showed up just once. Additional DNA sequences in this sample encode the identical CDR3. This chain links TRBV5-6 with TRBJ2-7; a weak D match, TRBD2 (6 bases). Germline CDR1 SGHDT, CDR2 YYEEEE. Trimming pared 3 bases from V and 3 bases from J, leaving 13 bases between. The CDR3 length is 14 residues. In nucleotides, the CDR3 is TGTGCCAGCAGCTACCTGACTAGTATCTACGAGCAGTACTTC. The encoded protein is CASSYLTSIYEQYF.

The J gene is TRBJ1-5, the V gene TRBV28; 7 bases are shared with TRBD1. The CDR3 is made up of 17 amino acids. The V gene end was trimmed by 5 bases and the J gene end by 1 base; junction bases not matched to a gene: 11. In germline, CDR1 is MDHEN, CDR2 SYDVKM. In DNA, the CDR3 is TGTGCCAGCAGTACCCGGACAGGCCGAGAGAGCAATCAGCCCCAGCATTTT. Translating it yields CASSTRTGRESNQPQHF.

The chain carries TRBV27 and TRBJ1-2, with a possible D match to TRBD1 (6 bases). Trimming stripped 5 bases from V and 0 bases from J, with 13 bases between. This CDR3 spans 15 amino acids. CDR1 and CDR2 (germline): MNHEY, SMNVEV (reference sequence). CDR3 in amino acids: CASSLQGSSNYGYTF. CDR3 bases: TGTGCCAGCAGTCTACAGGGAAGCTCTAACTATGGCTACACCTTC.

This chain connects TRBV2 to TRBJ2-3; 9 nucleotides align to TRBD2. Germline CDR1 and CDR2: SNHLY and FYNNEI. The CDR3 runs to 16 residues. The V gene end was trimmed by 6 bases and the J gene end by 2 bases; junction bases not matched to a gene: 9. DNA of the CDR3: TGTGCCAGCAGACCTCGAGCGGGGGGACTCACAGATACGCAGTATTTT. Residues: CASRPRAGGLTDTQYF.

The CDR3 is CASSYSNSHSGNTIYF. The CDR3 coding sequence is TGTGCCAGCAGTTACTCGAACAGCCACTCTGGAAACACCATATATTTT. The chain has TRBV6-5 and TRBJ1-3; no definite D call. The CDR3 spans 16 residues. Germline V gene data show CDR1 as MNHEY and CDR2 as SVGAGI. V was shortened by 0 bases and J by 0 bases, with 9 bases between the two germline ends.

This clone was observed a handful of times. The rearrangement joins TRBV28 to TRBJ2-7; 8 bases are a match to TRBD1. Germline V gene data show CDR1 as MDHEN and CDR2 as SYDVKM. J lost 0 bases, V lost 6 bases, and 4 bases had no gene match. The CDR3 runs 14 residues. CDR3 region: CASSQGAFSYEQYF. The CDR3 region has the DNA TGTGCCAGCAGCCAGGGGGCTTTCTCCTACGAGCAGTACTTC.